The 32 T cell receptor beta chains below were found in one sample sequenced in a study of patients and donors after allogeneic stem cell transplantation (dated by TCRdb to the early 2020s). The library was made by RT-PCR. The run used a NextSeq 550. TCRdb trimmed the raw reads at Q25, called clones with MiXCR and kept productive beta chains. Each record represents a unique CDR3 protein, reported with the most common genes and DNA among its rows. The sample table records fewer than 75,000 distinct CDR3 sequences; 10% to 15% of these occur just once. In total, the top ten clones hold about a third of the sample. Sample: blood, either unsorted or a sorted T cell fraction (not recorded which). The receptors derive from a human donor who was either an allogeneic HSCT recipient or a stem cell or donor lymphocyte infusion donor (not recorded which). It is not recorded whose cells these are; they may come from a transplant donor.

In its sample, this clonotype was seen a few times. The chain combines TRBV4-1 with TRBJ1-5; 12 bases are shared with TRBD1. The CDR3 has 18 residues. The V gene's germline CDR1 is MGHRA and CDR2 YSYEKL. The V segment lost 3 bases and the J segment 6 bases; nucleotides outside the gene matches: 12. The CDR3 reads CASSQAGTGGGMGQPQHF. DNA of the CDR3: TGCGCCAGCAGCCAGGCCGGGACAGGGGGCGGAATGGGTCAGCCCCAGCATTTT.

This clonotype came up a few times. This sequence joins TRBV19 and TRBJ1-1, with D maybe TRBD1 (6 bases). The CDR3 covers 13 residues. In germline, CDR1 is LNHDA, CDR2 SQIVND (reference sequence). With 8 bases removed from V and 4 bases from J, the gap between germline ends came to 14 bases. CDR3 in amino acids: CASYRPGATEAFF. DNA of the CDR3: TGTGCCAGTTACCGCCCAGGGGCCACTGAAGCTTTCTTT. The whole variable domain, filled in from reference TRBV19 and TRBJ1-1, reads DGGITQSPKYLFRKEGQNVTLSCEQNLNHDAMYWYRQDPGQGLRLIYYSQIVNDFQKGDIAEGYSVSREKKESFPLTVTSAQKNPTAFYLCASYRPGATEAFFGQGTRLTVV.

This clonotype was found many times. The chain has TRBV7-9 and TRBJ1-6; the D gene is possibly TRBD1 (5 bases). Germline V gene sequence: CDR1 SEHNR, CDR2 FQNEAQ (reference sequence). CDR3 length: 15 amino acids. Deletions cut 2 bases from V and 5 bases from J, with 10 bases between. The CDR3 region is CASSLQGVDNSPLHF. Here the CDR3 DNA reads TGTGCCAGCAGCTTACAGGGTGTAGATAATTCACCCCTCCACTTT. Full variable domain (remainder filled in from reference TRBV7-9 and TRBJ1-6): DTGVSQNPRHKITKRGQNVTFRCDPISEHNRLYWYRQTLGQGPEFLTYFQNEAQLEKSRLLSDRFSAERPKGSFSTLEIQRTEQGDSAMYLCASSLQGVDNSPLHFGNGTRLTVT.

This clonotype has just a few counts. The genes are TRBV25-1 and TRBJ2-3; D possibly corresponds to TRBD2 (5 bases). Trimming stripped 7 bases from V and 2 bases from J, with 10 bases between. Germline values: CDR1 MGHDK, CDR2 SYGVNS. The CDR3 length is 13 residues. The CDR3 loop reads CASIVGITDTQYF. In DNA, the CDR3 is TGTGCCAGCATCGTCGGGATCACAGATACGCAGTATTTT.

The sample holds many counts of this clonotype. The genes are TRBV20-1 and TRBJ1-2; 7 nucleotides agree with TRBD1. V lost 1 base and J lost 4; bases outside the gene matches: 6. The CDR3 loop spans 14 amino acids. CDR1 is DFQATT and CDR2 is SNEGSKA in the germline V gene (reference sequence). This CDR3 reads CSARADRATYGYTF. CDR3 nucleotide sequence: TGCAGTGCTAGAGCCGACAGGGCCACCTATGGCTACACCTTC.

This clonotype was detected only a few times. This rearrangement joins TRBV5-1 to TRBJ2-1; D is perhaps TRBD2 (6 bases). Germline-derived CDR1 and CDR2 are SGHRS and YFSETQ. V gave up 0 bases and J gave up 5 bases, with 15 bases separating them. CDR3 length equals 16 residues. The CDR3 is CASSLGRRETNNEQFF. CDR3 in DNA: TGCGCCAGCAGCTTGGGGCGCCGGGAGACTAACAATGAGCAGTTCTTC.

In this sample, this clonotype turned up a few times. This sequence joins TRBV10-1 and TRBJ2-1; 7 bases fit TRBD2. The CDR3 spans 13 residues. Germline assignment: CDR1 WNHNN and CDR2 SYGVQD (reference sequence). Unmatched junction bases numbered 6, after V lost 7 bases and J lost 6 bases. This CDR3 reads CASNSGPLNEQFF. The CDR3 bases are TGCGCCAGCAATAGCGGGCCCCTCAATGAGCAGTTCTTC.

This chain joins TRBV12-3 or TRBV12-4 and TRBJ2-4, with 7 bases identical to TRBD2. J gave up 7 bases and V 6 bases, and 3 bases lay outside the gene matches. The length of the CDR3 is 12 residues. CDR3 region: CASSQTSNIQYF. The CDR3 DNA reads TGTGCCAGCAGCCAGACTAGCAACATTCAGTACTTC.

The sample holds a few counts of this clonotype. This chain links TRBV24-1 with TRBJ2-3; no definite D call. Per the germline V gene, CDR1 is KGHDR and CDR2 is SFDVKD. V gave up 3 bases and J gave up 1 base, with 13 bases separating them. CDR3 length: 16 residues. The DNA of the CDR3 is TGTGCCACCAGTGATCCCAAAATCTCGGGCACAGATACGCAGTATTTT. It translates to CATSDPKISGTDTQYF.

Only a few counts were recorded for this clonotype. The chain links TRBV14 to TRBJ1-2, with D uncertain. This CDR3 has 14 amino acids. The germline V gene has CDR1 SGHDN and CDR2 FVKESK. V was cut by 0 bases and J by 6 bases, with 11 bases left in between. CDR3 sequence reads: CASSQDGRVDGYTF. The CDR3, as DNA: TGTGCCAGCAGCCAAGATGGTAGGGTAGATGGCTACACCTTC.

The V gene is TRBV29-1, the J gene TRBJ2-7; 7 bases map to TRBD1. Germline lookup yields CDR1 SQVTM and CDR2 ANQGSEA. V gave up 3 bases and J gave up 4 bases; unmatched junction bases: 9. This CDR3 region has 14 residues. The DNA of the CDR3 is TGCAGCGTTGACTCAGGGGGTTTGGCGTACGAGCAGTACTTC. The encoded protein is CSVDSGGLAYEQYF.

This clonotype was detected a few times. V gene TRBV5-6 combines with J gene TRBJ2-3, with D possibly TRBD1 on 6 matching bases. Trimming removed 4 bases at V and 2 bases at J, with 20 bases between. This CDR3 contains 17 residues. The V gene's germline CDR1 is SGHDT and CDR2 YYEEEE. CDR3 nucleotide sequence: TGTGCCAGCAGCCTTTCAGGGGCCGGTCAGGACACAGATACGCAGTATTTT. Translating gives CASSLSGAGQDTDTQYF.

The chain links TRBV10-3 to TRBJ2-1; 10 bases are a match to TRBD2. CDR3 length equals 14 residues. J was trimmed by 1 base and V by 7 bases; bases with no gene match: 1. CDR1 and CDR2 (germline): ENHRY, SYGVKD. CDR3 nucleotide sequence: TGTGCCATCATGACTAGCGGGTCCTACAATGAGCAGTTCTTC. This translates into CAIMTSGSYNEQFF.

This clonotype showed up many times. The chain is built from TRBV10-3 and TRBJ1-3, with D perhaps matching TRBD1 (6 bases). The V end lost 4 bases, the J end lost 4 bases, and 14 bases lay between the germline ends. The CDR3 contains 15 residues. CDR1 and CDR2 from the germline V gene are ENHRY and SYGVKD. CDR3 in amino acids: CAISASAGAGNTIYF. The CDR3 DNA follows: TGTGCCATCAGTGCATCGGCAGGGGCCGGAAACACCATATATTTT.

This clonotype was seen repeatedly, ten times or more. This chain joins TRBV6-1 and TRBJ2-4; D may match TRBD1 or TRBD2 (7 bases each). CDR1 and CDR2 (germline): MNHNS, SASEGT. The length of the CDR3 is 16 residues. Trimming left V 4 bases short and J 0 bases short, with 13 bases between. CDR3 loop: CASSVTGEGAKNIQYF. As DNA, the CDR3 is TGTGCCAGCAGTGTAACAGGGGAGGGAGCCAAAAACATTCAGTACTTC.

This clonotype was counted a few times. V is TRBV4-1 and J is TRBJ2-2; TRBD2 matches at 12 bases. Germline CDR1 reads MGHRA; CDR2 reads YSYEKL. V shed 4 bases, J shed 6 bases, and the junction held 3 bases outside the gene matches. The CDR3 loop spans 15 amino acids. The CDR3 nucleotides are TGCGCCAGCAGCCCCCGACTAGCGGGAGCCGGGGAGCTGTTTTTT. Its translation is CASSPRLAGAGELFF.

This clonotype was counted a few times. J is TRBJ1-1 and V is TRBV27; TRBD1 is a possible D gene (6 bases). CDR1 and CDR2 from the germline V gene are MNHEY and SMNVEV (reference sequence). The V end lost 3 bases, the J end lost 5 bases, and 19 bases lay between the germline ends. The CDR3 is 16 amino acids. CDR3 DNA sequence: TGTGCCAGCAGTTTTTGGAGCCGGGGGGCAAATACTGAAGCTTTCTTT. It yields the protein CASSFWSRGANTEAFF.

This clonotype came up a few times. The gene calls are TRBV11-3 and TRBJ2-1; D might be TRBD1 or TRBD2, each matching 5 bases. Germline values: CDR1 SGHNT, CDR2 YENEEA. V was cut by 1 base and J by 0 bases, with 10 bases left in between. The CDR3 totals 16 residues. In DNA, the CDR3 is TGTGCCAGCAGCTTAGTCGGGACCTACTCCTACAATGAGCAGTTCTTC. Translated: CASSLVGTYSYNEQFF.

This clonotype was counted between two and nine times. The chain couples TRBV27 to TRBJ2-2, with 12 bases matching TRBD1. The CDR3 is 15 residues long. Germline V lookup: CDR1 MNHEY, CDR2 SMNVEV (reference sequence). J was trimmed by 6 bases and V by 4 bases; bases with no gene match: 3. The CDR3 protein is CASSWDRGLAGELFF. The CDR3 DNA reads TGTGCCAGCAGTTGGGACAGGGGGCTGGCCGGGGAGCTGTTTTTT.

V gene TRBV20-1 combines with J gene TRBJ2-1, with D maybe TRBD1 (6 bases). The CDR3 runs 16 residues. Per the germline V gene, CDR1 is DFQATT and CDR2 is SNEGSKA (reference sequence). V lost 1 base to trimming and J lost 0 bases, with 13 bases between them. The CDR3 reads CSARGGRRSSYNEQFF. In DNA, the CDR3 is TGCAGTGCTAGAGGGGGGCGGCGCAGCTCCTACAATGAGCAGTTCTTC.

This clonotype was found a few times. The chain couples TRBV9 to TRBJ2-1; D remains ambiguous. Germline CDR1 is SGDLS and CDR2 is YYNGEE. The CDR3 totals 14 residues. Between the trimmed V and J ends, which lost 3 bases and 3 bases, there was a span of 10 bases. The CDR3 protein is CASSESAYYNEQFF. The CDR3 coding sequence is TGTGCCAGCAGCGAGAGCGCTTACTACAATGAGCAGTTCTTC. Variable domain in full (rest from reference TRBV9 and TRBJ2-1): DSGVTQTPKHLITATGQRVTLRCSPRSGDLSVYWYQQSLDQGLQFLIQYYNGEERAKGNILERFSAQQFPDLHSELNLSSLELGDSALYFCASSESAYYNEQFFGPGTRLTVL.

The table lists this clonotype with many counts. The chain carries TRBV12-3 or TRBV12-4 and TRBJ1-1; tentative D call: TRBD1 (6 bases). Trimming left V 1 base short and J 5 bases short, with 11 bases between. This CDR3 is built from 14 residues. CDR3 nucleotide sequence: TGTGCCAGCAGTTTAGAGGGGGGGCGAACTGAAGCTTTCTTT. Translating gives CASSLEGGRTEAFF.

The rearrangement joins TRBV19 to TRBJ2-1; a weak D match, TRBD1 (6 bases). V lost 4 bases and J 7 bases, leaving 11 bases between the germline ends. Germline-derived CDR1 and CDR2 are LNHDA and SQIVND (reference sequence). This CDR3 is built from 13 residues. CDR3 DNA sequence: TGTGCCAGTAGTAAGAACACAGGGAATGAGCAGTTCTTC. This gives the protein CASSKNTGNEQFF.

The sample holds many counts of this clonotype. V gene TRBV29-1 combines with J gene TRBJ2-1; weak D call: TRBD2 (5 bases). V lost 6 bases and J lost 9, with 21 bases in between. CDR3 length equals 14 residues. Germline lookup yields CDR1 SQVTM and CDR2 ANQGSEA. DNA for the CDR3: TGCAGCGTGGTGGGTCGGGGATTATTAAGTGAGCAGTTCTTC. Residues: CSVVGRGLLSEQFF.

The V call is TRBV2, the J call TRBJ1-1; possibly TRBD1 for D (5 bases). Per the germline V gene, CDR1 is SNHLY and CDR2 is FYNNEI. The CDR3 is made up of 14 amino acids. V shed 8 bases and J shed 4 bases, with 17 bases lying between them. In nucleotides, the CDR3 is TGTGCCAGCGAGGGGTCCGAGGCCGGCACTGAAGCTTTCTTT. It specifies CASEGSEAGTEAFF. The full variable domain, its missing parts supplied by reference TRBV2 and TRBJ1-1, is EPEVTQTPSHQVTQMGQEVILRCVPISNHLYFYWYRQILGQKVEFLVSFYNNEISEKSEIFDDQFSVERPDGSNFTLKIRSTKLEDSAMYFCASEGSEAGTEAFFGQGTRLTVV.

This clonotype has ten or more counts. The chain is built from TRBV12-3 or TRBV12-4 and TRBJ1-5; 9 positions agree with TRBD1. The CDR3 spans 13 residues. The trim removed 5 bases at V and 5 bases at J, leaving 1 base unmatched. The CDR3, as DNA: TGTGCCAGCAGTCGGACAGGGGATCAGCCCCAGCATTTT. It translates to CASSRTGDQPQHF.

This clonotype turned up a few times. The chain combines TRBV6-2 or TRBV6-3 with TRBJ2-2, with a weak D call TRBD1 (5 bases). The V and J ends lost 7 bases and 1 base respectively, with 16 bases between them. Looked up from germline, CDR1 is MNHEY and CDR2 is SVGEGT. This CDR3 comprises 16 residues. The CDR3 nucleotides are TGTGCCAGCATTCCTTGGGGCTTGATGAACACCGGGGAGCTGTTTTTT. The encoded protein is CASIPWGLMNTGELFF.

The chain combines TRBV2 with TRBJ2-5; TRBD2 aligns across 7 bases. Trimming took 6 bases from V and 3 from J; bases not matched to a gene: 10. The germline gives CDR1 SNHLY, CDR2 FYNNEI. This CDR3 contains 15 residues. CDR3 sequence reads: CASSIISGGEETQYF. In nucleotides, the CDR3 is TGTGCCAGCAGCATTATATCGGGAGGAGAAGAGACCCAGTACTTC.

This chain uses TRBV9 with TRBJ2-3, with 8 bases matching TRBD1. Germline V CDR1 and CDR2: SGDLS, YYNGEE. This CDR3 spans 15 amino acids. The V and J ends lost 4 bases and 2 bases, in that order; junction bases with no gene match: 6. In DNA, the CDR3 is TGTGCCAGCAGCTACGAACAGGGGGTCACAGATACGCAGTATTTT. This gives the protein CASSYEQGVTDTQYF.

The chain has TRBV29-1 and TRBJ2-6; D is ambiguous. CDR1 and CDR2 from the germline V gene are SQVTM and ANQGSEA. V dropped 1 base and J dropped 2 bases, with 6 bases sitting between them. CDR3 size: 14 residues. The CDR3 nucleotides read TGCAGCGTTGAAGGTGCCCCTGGGGCCAACGTCCTGACTTTC. Protein: CSVEGAPGANVLTF.

V is TRBV6-5 and J is TRBJ2-1; TRBD2 aligns across 14 bases. Germline CDR1 MNHEY, CDR2 SVGAGI. There are 18 residues in the CDR3. Trimming at V came to 0 bases and at J to 9 bases, leaving 10 bases not matched to a gene. The DNA for the CDR3 is TGTGCCAGCAGTTACTCCCCGGAGACTAGCGGGAGGGCCGGTGAGCAGTTCTTC. It yields the protein CASSYSPETSGRAGEQFF.

This clonotype was found many times. J is TRBJ1-3 and V is TRBV20-1; no reliable D call. The germline V and J ends were trimmed by 5 bases and 3 bases, with 20 bases remaining between them. Germline V gene data show CDR1 as DFQATT and CDR2 as SNEGSKA (reference sequence). This CDR3 comprises 16 residues. The CDR3 is CSAAPHGRNGGNTIYF. DNA for the CDR3: TGCAGTGCTGCACCCCACGGACGGAATGGTGGAAACACCATATATTTT.